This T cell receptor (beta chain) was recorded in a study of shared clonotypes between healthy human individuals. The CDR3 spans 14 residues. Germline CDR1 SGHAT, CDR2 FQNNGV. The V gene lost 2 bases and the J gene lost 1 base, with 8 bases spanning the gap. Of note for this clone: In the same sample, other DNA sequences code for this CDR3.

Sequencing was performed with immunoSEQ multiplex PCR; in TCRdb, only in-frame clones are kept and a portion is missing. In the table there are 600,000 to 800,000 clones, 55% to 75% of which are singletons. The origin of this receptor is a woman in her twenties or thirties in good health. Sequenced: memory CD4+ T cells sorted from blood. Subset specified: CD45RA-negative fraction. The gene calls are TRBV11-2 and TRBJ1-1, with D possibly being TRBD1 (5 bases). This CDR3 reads CASSLSRENTEAFF. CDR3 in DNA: TGTGCCAGCAGCTTATCCAGGGAGAACACTGAAGCTTTCTTT.